Shown below are 10 T cell receptor beta chains from a single sample sequenced in a study of shared clonotypes between healthy human individuals. The assay was immunoSEQ multiplex PCR, and TCRdb's table has in-frame clones only and misses some. Here the sample spans around 530,000 clones, around 78% being singletons. Sequencing input: PBMCs. The receptor source for this set is a woman aged 40 to 49 in good health. Some clones in this sample may be carry-over from other donors' samples.

This chain uses TRBV5-3 with TRBJ2-2; 8 nucleotides line up with TRBD1. TRBV5-3 is treated as an ORF (open reading frame) with a function not yet certain. This CDR3 region has 18 residues. V was pared by 4 bases and J by 4 bases, with 15 bases of the junction left unmatched. The CDR3 spells CARSTYRTGPVSTGELFF. CDR3 nucleotide sequence: TGTGCCAGAAGCACATACCGGACAGGGCCCGTAAGCACCGGGGAGCTGTTTTTT.

The V gene is TRBV5-4, the J gene TRBJ2-5; D remains unclear. The closer fit of TRBJ2-7 to the DNA end suggests the J call may be wrong. Germline CDR1 and CDR2: SGHNT and YYREEE (reference sequence). CDR3 length: 14 amino acids. The CDR3 DNA follows: TGTGCCAGCAGCTTGGGCTCGGATGCCTACGAGCAGTACTTC. Its translation: CASSLGSDAYEQYF.

The chain uses TRBV18 and TRBJ2-7, with TRBD2 identical over 7 bases. Germline assignment: CDR1 KGHSH and CDR2 LQKENI. Germline trimming cut 3 bases from V and 6 bases from J; bases unmatched to any gene: 5. The CDR3 has 13 residues. The CDR3 DNA follows: TGTGCCAGCTCACCGATGGAGCGGGGCGAGCAGTACTTC. Its protein is CASSPMERGEQYF.

The V call is TRBV19, the J call TRBJ2-2; TRBD1 aligns across 8 bases. Germline values: CDR1 LNHDA, CDR2 SQIVND (reference sequence). The V segment lost 6 bases and the J segment 3 bases; nucleotides outside the gene matches: 6. This CDR3 spans 15 amino acids. CDR3 bases: TGTGCCAGTAGCGAAAACAGGGGGGACACCGGGGAGCTGTTTTTT. Protein sequence: CASSENRGDTGELFF.

This sequence joins TRBV5-4 and TRBJ2-3, with a weak D call TRBD1 (5 bases). CDR1 SGHNT and CDR2 YYREEE come from the germline V gene (reference sequence). This CDR3 has 15 amino acids. The V end was cut by 3 bases, the J end by 7 bases, with 18 bases between. DNA for the CDR3: TGTGCCAGCAGCTCCCGACTCCAAGGGGATCATACGCAGTATTTT. Translation gives CASSSRLQGDHTQYF.

This clone was observed a few times. V and J are TRBV5-1 and TRBJ2-1, with 11 positions matching TRBD1. Germline V gene sequence: CDR1 SGHRS, CDR2 YFSETQ. J was trimmed by 6 bases and V by 9 bases; bases with no gene match: 8. The CDR3 spans 14 residues. In DNA, the CDR3 is TGCGCCACCTCGGCGGGGACAGGGGGCAATGAGCAGTTCTTC. Translation: CATSAGTGGNEQFF.

The chain recombines TRBV5-6 with TRBJ2-1; 8 bases line up with TRBD2. In germline, CDR1 is SGHDT, CDR2 YYEEEE. The CDR3 loop spans 14 amino acids. V dropped 2 bases and J dropped 9; count of bases not matched to a gene: 7. In DNA form, the CDR3 reads TGTGCCAGCAGCTTTCTTCCCAGCGGGGGTGAGCAGTTCTTC. Its translation is CASSFLPSGGEQFF.

This chain connects TRBV7-9 to TRBJ2-5; D call uncertain. Trimming removed 7 bases from V and 4 bases from J, with 7 bases in between. Germline lookup yields CDR1 SEHNR and CDR2 FQNEAQ (reference sequence). The CDR3 has 11 amino acids. CDR3 region: CASNAGETQYF. CDR3 coding DNA: TGTGCCAGCAACGCCGGAGAGACCCAGTACTTC. The full variable domain, with the rest looked up from reference TRBV7-9 and TRBJ2-5, is DTGVSQNPRHKITKRGQNVTFRCDPISEHNRLYWYRQTLGQGPEFLTYFQNEAQLEKSRLLSDRFSAERPKGSFSTLEIQRTEQGDSAMYLCASNAGETQYFGPGTRLLVL.

This clone was seen just once. The chain carries TRBV5-5 and TRBJ2-7, with 10 bases that match TRBD1. Germline V gene data show CDR1 as SGHKS and CDR2 as YYEKEE (reference sequence). The CDR3 consists of 15 residues. V shed 4 bases and J 5 bases; nucleotides not matched to a gene: 9. DNA for the CDR3: TGTGCCAGCAGCAAGACCGGGACAGGGGTTGACGAGCAGTACTTC. It translates to CASSKTGTGVDEQYF. The whole variable domain, remainder taken from reference TRBV5-5 and TRBJ2-7, is DAGVTQSPTHLIKTRGQQVTLRCSPISGHKSVSWYQQVLGQGPQFIFQYYEKEERGRGNFPDRFSARQFPNYSSELNVNALLLGDSALYLCASSKTGTGVDEQYFGPGTRLTVT.

V is TRBV5-1 and J is TRBJ2-5; D is tentatively TRBD1 or TRBD2 (5 bases each). Trimming shortened V by 4 bases and J by 2 bases, and 15 bases separated the two germline ends. Germline V lookup: CDR1 SGHRS, CDR2 YFSETQ. This CDR3 comprises 15 residues. The CDR3 DNA follows: TGCGCCAGCAGCGCCTCCCCCGGGACGCAAGAGACCCAGTACTTC. Translating gives CASSASPGTQETQYF.